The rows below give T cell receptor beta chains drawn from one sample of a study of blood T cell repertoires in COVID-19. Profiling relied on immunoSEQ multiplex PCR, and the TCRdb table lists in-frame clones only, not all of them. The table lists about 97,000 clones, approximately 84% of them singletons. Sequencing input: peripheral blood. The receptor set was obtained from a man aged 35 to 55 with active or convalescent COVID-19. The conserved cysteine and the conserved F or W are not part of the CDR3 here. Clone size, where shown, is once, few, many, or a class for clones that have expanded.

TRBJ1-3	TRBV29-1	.	SVGQTSSGNTIY
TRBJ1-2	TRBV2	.	ASSYDTSVGYT
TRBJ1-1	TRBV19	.	ASRNSQGSYTEAF
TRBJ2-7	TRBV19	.	ASSSSGDFSYEQY
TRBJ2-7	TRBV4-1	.	ASSQGPRGLTYEQY
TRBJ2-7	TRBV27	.	ASSPGLTYEQY
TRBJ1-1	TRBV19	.	ATRGGGHTEAF
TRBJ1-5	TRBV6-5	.	ASSYLAGSEPQH
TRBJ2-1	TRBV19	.	ASSAAAQGKQF
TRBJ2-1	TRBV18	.	ASSPGMYNEQF
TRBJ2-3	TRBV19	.	ASTTSGGPSDTQY
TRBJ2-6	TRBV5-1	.	ASSPGSGANVLT
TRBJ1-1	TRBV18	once	ASSPRFRDSGTEAF
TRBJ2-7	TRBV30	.	AWSHPNRGYEQY
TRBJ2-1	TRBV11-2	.	ASSSGLAGLQEQF
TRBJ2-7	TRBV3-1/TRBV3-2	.	ASSPGQTYEQY
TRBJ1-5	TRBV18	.	ASSKGQSNQPQH
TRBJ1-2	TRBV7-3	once	ASSLQGAGGYT
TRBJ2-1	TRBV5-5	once	ASSLEGQGAYNEQF
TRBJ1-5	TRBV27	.	ASSPRHGTNQPQH
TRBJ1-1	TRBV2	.	ASSPQLGGWSEAF
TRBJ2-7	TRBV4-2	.	ASSQPGQGAYEQY
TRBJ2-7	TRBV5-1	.	ASSAGQGAGEQY
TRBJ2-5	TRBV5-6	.	ASSLRRGETQY